Presented here are 10 T cell receptor beta chains from one specimen sequenced in a study of T cell responses to AZD1222 COVID-19 vaccine. The method was immunoSEQ multiplex PCR; TCRdb's version includes in-frame clones alone and lacks a portion of them. The sample carries around 180,000 clones, 88% recorded once. The sequences come from peripheral blood, collected on day 0 of AZD1222 vaccination. Receptors originate from an adult in good health.

This clone has just a few counts. In DNA, the CDR3 is TGTGCCAGCAGTTTATTTACGGGAAGAAACACTGAAGCTTTCTTT. As protein: CASSLFTGRNTEAFF. This chain connects TRBV27 to TRBJ1-1, with unresolved D. This CDR3 is 15 amino acids long. Per germline, CDR1 MNHEY and CDR2 SMNVEV (reference sequence). Trimming pared 1 base from V and 2 bases from J, leaving 11 bases between.

The chain links TRBV19 to TRBJ2-4; TRBD1 is a possible D gene (6 bases). Trimming shortened V by 1 base and J by 2 bases, and 12 bases separated the two germline ends. Germline CDR1 reads LNHDA; CDR2 reads SQIVND (reference sequence). The CDR3 spans 16 residues. Written as DNA, the CDR3 is TGTGCCAGTAGTATAGCCCAAGGACAGCCCAAAAACATTCAGTACTTC. Translating gives CASSIAQGQPKNIQYF. The variable domain in full, completed from reference TRBV19 and TRBJ2-4, reads DGGITQSPKYLFRKEGQNVTLSCEQNLNHDAMYWYRQDPGQGLRLIYYSQIVNDFQKGDIAEGYSVSREKKESFPLTVTSAQKNPTAFYLCASSIAQGQPKNIQYFGAGTRLSVL.

This sequence joins TRBV3-1 (or the pseudogene TRBV3-2) and TRBJ2-7; 9 positions match TRBD2. The CDR3 contains 15 residues. V dropped 7 bases and J dropped 1; count of bases not matched to a gene: 8. The germline V gene has CDR1 LGHDT and CDR2 YNNKEL (reference sequence). The CDR3 is CASTGPSGISYEQYF. For the CDR3, the DNA is TGTGCCAGCACCGGGCCTAGCGGGATTTCCTACGAGCAGTACTTC.

Written as DNA, the CDR3 is TGTGCCAGCAGCCAGAGTCAGGCGTACAATCAGCCCCAGCATTTT. Translated: CASSQSQAYNQPQHF. The chain joins TRBV3-1 (or the pseudogene TRBV3-2) to TRBJ1-5; no definite D call. The CDR3 sequence is 15 residues long. V lost 3 bases and J lost 3, with 12 bases in between. CDR1 and CDR2 (germline): LGHDT, YNNKEL (reference sequence).

The chain's CDR3 is CSASRGGSGNTIYF. The CDR3 DNA is TGCAGTGCTAGTCGCGGCGGCTCTGGAAACACCATATATTTT. J is TRBJ1-3 and V is TRBV20-1; no clear D gene. Trimming pared 3 bases from V and 0 bases from J, leaving 9 bases between. The CDR3 loop spans 14 amino acids. Looked up from germline, CDR1 is DFQATT and CDR2 is SNEGSKA (reference sequence).

This chain links TRBV28 with TRBJ2-5, with 9 bases lining up with TRBD1. Germline CDR1 MDHEN, CDR2 SYDVKM. CDR3 length: 14 amino acids. Trimming cost V 5 bases and J 6 bases; bases outside gene matches: 7. This CDR3 reads CASSTGGSVKTQYF. The CDR3 bases are TGTGCCAGCAGTACAGGGGGCAGTGTAAAGACCCAGTACTTC.

The chain has TRBV28 and TRBJ2-7; D not certain. V lost 7 bases and J lost 4, with 17 bases in between. The CDR3 extends over 14 amino acids. The germline CDR1 and CDR2 sequences are MDHEN and SYDVKM. As DNA, the CDR3 is TGTGCCAGCATCCCGTCGTCCCCCCCGTACGAGCAGTACTTC. Translating gives CASIPSSPPYEQYF.

The chain recombines TRBV28 with TRBJ1-1; possible D gene TRBD1, 6 bases. The CDR3 totals 15 residues. The germline V and J ends were trimmed by 6 bases and 1 base, with 15 bases remaining between them. Looked up from germline, CDR1 is MDHEN and CDR2 is SYDVKM. In DNA form, the CDR3 reads TGTGCCAGCAGCCCTCCCGGGACATCGAACACTGAAGCTTTCTTT. The encoded protein is CASSPPGTSNTEAFF. The whole variable domain, remainder taken from reference TRBV28 and TRBJ1-1, is DVKVTQSSRYLVKRTGEKVFLECVQDMDHENMFWYRQDPGLGLRLIYFSYDVKMKEKGDIPEGYSVSREKKERFSLILESASTNQTSMYLCASSPPGTSNTEAFFGQGTRLTVV.

V usage is TRBV4-1 and J usage is TRBJ2-7, with 10 bases fitting TRBD2. In germline, CDR1 is MGHRA, CDR2 YSYEKL. CDR3 length: 14 residues. V was pared by 4 bases and J by 4 bases, with 4 bases of the junction left unmatched. CDR3 DNA: TGCGCCAGCAGCCCCACTAGCGGGAAATACGAGCAGTACTTC. Encoded protein: CASSPTSGKYEQYF.

The chain uses TRBV11-2 and TRBJ2-7; D uncertain. Germline loops: CDR1 SGHAT, CDR2 FQNNGV. Trimming pared 5 bases from V and 11 bases from J, leaving 16 bases between. The CDR3 runs 12 residues. The CDR3, as DNA: TGTGCCAGCAGCCCCCGATCAGTGGCGGAGTACTTC. Translating it yields CASSPRSVAEYF.